The present T cell receptor beta chain was sequenced within a study of response to subunit inactivated influenza vaccine. Study conclusions and caveats: Each seasonal flu vaccination may recruit only limited new T cells, authors suggested.

The CDR3 totals 14 residues. Per germline, CDR1 SGHTA and CDR2 FQGNSA. The ends lost 5 bases at V and 9 bases at J; junction bases unmatched: 7. Notes on this clonotype: The target antigen is unknown.

TCRdb recomputed calls from the RT-PCR reads with MiXCR, one row per CDR3 protein. The sample includes 600,000 to 700,000 distinct CDR3 sequences, 12% to 15% of them seen just once. The chain carries TRBV7-2 and TRBJ2-7; TRBD2 aligns across 13 bases. The clonotype comes from a man aged 50 to 60 who received an inactivated influenza vaccine. The starting material was PBMCs from blood, obtained approximately 15 days before vaccination. CDR3 DNA sequence: TGTGCCAGCAGCCTCCGACTAGCGGGGGGAGGGCAGTACTTC. Translation: CASSLRLAGGGQYF.